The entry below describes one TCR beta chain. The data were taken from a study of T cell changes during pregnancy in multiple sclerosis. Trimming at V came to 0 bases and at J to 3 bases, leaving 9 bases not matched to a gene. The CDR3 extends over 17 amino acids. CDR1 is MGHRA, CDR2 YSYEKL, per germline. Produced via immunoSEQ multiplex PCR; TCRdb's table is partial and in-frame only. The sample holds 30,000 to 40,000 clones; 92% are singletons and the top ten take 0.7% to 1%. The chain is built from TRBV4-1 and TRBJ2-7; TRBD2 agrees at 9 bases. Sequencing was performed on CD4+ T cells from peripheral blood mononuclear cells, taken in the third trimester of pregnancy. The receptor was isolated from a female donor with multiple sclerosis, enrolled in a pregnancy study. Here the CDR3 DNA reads TGCGCCAGCAGCCAAGATCAAGGCGGGAGGGGCGTCTACGAGCAGTACTTC. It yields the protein CASSQDQGGRGVYEQYF.